This T cell receptor (beta chain) was sequenced during a study of brain metastases from non-small cell lung cancer. Study-level findings and limits: Expanded T-cell clones appeared in approximately 60% of brain metastases over primaries.

Germline CDR1 is DFQATT and CDR2 is SNEGSKA (reference sequence). CDR3 length: 11 amino acids. V was shortened by 4 bases and J by 0 bases, with 3 bases between the two germline ends. Assay: immunoSEQ multiplex PCR; the TCRdb copy retains only in-frame clones and omits some. The repertoire consists of roughly 14,000 clones, with around 83% occurring once and the leading ten covering roughly 7.5%. Concerning this clone: What it binds is unknown.

The rearrangement links TRBV20-1 to TRBJ1-2; D is unresolved. The sample taken for sequencing was primary lung tumor tissue. This TCR came from a donor at least 40 years old with non-small cell lung cancer. In DNA form, the CDR3 reads TGCAGTGCTAACACTAACTATGGCTACACCTTC. It yields the protein CSANTNYGYTF.